Here is one T cell receptor (beta chain) with its context. The data derive from a study of blood T cell repertoires in COVID-19. Looking at the study overall: Some COVID-19 samples were acute and others convalescent; all came from the United States, Italy and Spain. PBMCs, B-cell-depleted T cells, or T cells provided the cDNA or gDNA that made up the material.

Original analysis: Nucleated cell counts were estimated from reference gene primer amplification. The repertoire was sequenced with immunoSEQ multiplex PCR; TCRdb's copy has only in-frame clones and lacks some. D and trimming were read from the DNA, whereas the V and J calls and clone size are those reported in that table. The sample comprises 170,000 or so clones, roughly 89% of which are singletons, and around 0.88% rests with the top ten. Germline V CDR1 and CDR2: SGHAT, FQNNGV. This CDR3 region has 16 residues. With 3 bases clipped from V and 3 bases from J, the junction kept 8 bases outside the gene matches.

The sample consisted of peripheral blood. The origin of this receptor is a woman aged 18 to 35 who had recovered from COVID-19. The chain links TRBV11-2 to TRBJ2-5; 9 positions agree with TRBD2. CDR3 sequence: CASSFWREGFKETQYF. In DNA form, the CDR3 reads TGTGCCAGCAGCTTTTGGCGGGAGGGTTTTAAAGAGACCCAGTACTTC. The full variable domain, completed using reference TRBV11-2 and TRBJ2-5, is EAGVAQSPRYKIIEKRQSVAFWCNPISGHATLYWYQQILGQGPKLLIQFQNNGVVDDSQLPKDRFSAERLKGVDSTLKIQPAKLEDSAVYLCASSFWREGFKETQYFGPGTRLLVL.